These T cell receptor beta chains were read from a single sample in a study of tissue T cells after allogeneic stem cell transplantation. Generated by immunoSEQ multiplex PCR, the TCRdb table keeps only in-frame clones and is missing some. This sample has nearly 10,000 clones; 50% to 80% occur once, and the top ten carry 20% to 30%. Sequencing was performed on tissue from the stomach, taken at autopsy. All receptors come from a male donor at least 60 years old with lung cancer. Both conserved end residues are part of each CDR3. D genes are given only for firm matches. The size entry is marked missing in some rows and otherwise reads once, few, many or a size class.

abundance: -; j_gene: TRBJ2-6; d_gene: -; v_gene: TRBV7-6; CDR3aa: CASSSTRESHKVGHVLTF; CDR3nt: TGTGCCAGCAGCAGCACCCGTGAATCTCACAAAGTCGGGCACGTCCTGACTTTC
abundance: medium-sized; j_gene: TRBJ1-3; d_gene: -; v_gene: TRBV7-8; CDR3aa: CASRAGNTIYF; CDR3nt: TGTGCCAGCAGGGCCGGAAACACCATATATTTT
abundance: -; j_gene: TRBJ2-1; d_gene: TRBD2; v_gene: TRBV6-6; CDR3aa: CASSPEIAGGIGQFF; CDR3nt: TGTGCCAGCAGCCCCGAAATAGCGGGGGGGATTGGGCAGTTCTTC
abundance: -; j_gene: TRBJ1-2; d_gene: TRBD1; v_gene: TRBV6-6; CDR3aa: CASSYVTGVDYGYTF; CDR3nt: TGTGCCAGCAGTTACGTAACAGGGGTAGACTATGGCTACACCTTC
abundance: -; j_gene: TRBJ2-2; d_gene: -; v_gene: TRBV7-6; CDR3aa: CASSLAPSRANGELFF; CDR3nt: TGTGCCAGCAGCTTAGCCCCGAGCAGGGCCAATGGGGAGCTGTTTTTT
abundance: -; j_gene: TRBJ2-7; d_gene: -; v_gene: TRBV5-6; CDR3aa: CASSLRDLNYEQYF; CDR3nt: TGTGCCAGCAGCTTGAGGGACTTAAACTACGAGCAGTACTTC
abundance: once; j_gene: TRBJ2-3; d_gene: -; v_gene: TRBV6-5; CDR3aa: CASTLMDTQYF; CDR3nt: TGTGCCAGCACCCTTATGGATACGCAGTATTTT
abundance: -; j_gene: TRBJ2-5; d_gene: -; v_gene: TRBV5-1; CDR3aa: CASSSTGQETQYF; CDR3nt: TGCGCCAGCAGCTCGACAGGCCAAGAGACCCAGTACTTC
abundance: -; j_gene: TRBJ1-3; d_gene: TRBD1; v_gene: TRBV9; CDR3aa: CASSVHPDRGASGNTIYF; CDR3nt: TGTGCCAGCAGCGTACACCCGGACAGGGGGGCCTCTGGAAACACCATATATTTT
abundance: few; j_gene: TRBJ2-1; d_gene: TRBD2; v_gene: TRBV18; CDR3aa: CASSRIRTSGYNEQFF; CDR3nt: TGTGCCAGCTCACGCATTCGGACTAGCGGCTACAATGAGCAGTTCTTC
abundance: -; j_gene: TRBJ2-3; d_gene: TRBD1; v_gene: TRBV27; CDR3aa: CASRRQGTDTQYF; CDR3nt: TGTGCCAGCAGGAGACAGGGGACAGATACGCAGTATTTT
abundance: -; j_gene: TRBJ2-1; d_gene: -; v_gene: TRBV4-3; CDR3aa: CASSRSEGGLSYNEQFF; CDR3nt: TGCGCCAGCAGCCGATCGGAAGGGGGTCTCTCCTACAATGAGCAGTTCTTC
abundance: few; j_gene: TRBJ2-7; d_gene: TRBD2; v_gene: TRBV7-9; CDR3aa: CASSYRQGRGLAPYEQYF; CDR3nt: TGTGCCAGCAGCTACCGACAGGGTCGGGGACTAGCGCCCTACGAGCAGTACTTC
abundance: once; j_gene: TRBJ2-1; d_gene: TRBD1; v_gene: TRBV7-2; CDR3aa: CASSLRQGASLATHNEQFF; CDR3nt: TGTGCCAGCAGCTTGCGGCAGGGGGCGAGTCTAGCCACCCACAATGAGCAGTTCTTC
abundance: -; j_gene: TRBJ1-2; d_gene: -; v_gene: TRBV4-1; CDR3aa: CASSQDEVDSTDGYTF; CDR3nt: TGCGCCAGCAGCCAAGATGAGGTAGACAGTACTGACGGCTACACCTTC
abundance: -; j_gene: TRBJ1-1; d_gene: -; v_gene: TRBV24-1; CDR3aa: CATRPAESNTEAFF; CDR3nt: TGTGCCACCAGACCAGCCGAGAGTAACACTGAAGCTTTCTTT
abundance: once; j_gene: TRBJ1-1; d_gene: -; v_gene: TRBV11-2; CDR3aa: CASSSPKVNTEAFF; CDR3nt: TGTGCCAGCAGCTCCCCGAAAGTGAACACTGAAGCTTTCTTT